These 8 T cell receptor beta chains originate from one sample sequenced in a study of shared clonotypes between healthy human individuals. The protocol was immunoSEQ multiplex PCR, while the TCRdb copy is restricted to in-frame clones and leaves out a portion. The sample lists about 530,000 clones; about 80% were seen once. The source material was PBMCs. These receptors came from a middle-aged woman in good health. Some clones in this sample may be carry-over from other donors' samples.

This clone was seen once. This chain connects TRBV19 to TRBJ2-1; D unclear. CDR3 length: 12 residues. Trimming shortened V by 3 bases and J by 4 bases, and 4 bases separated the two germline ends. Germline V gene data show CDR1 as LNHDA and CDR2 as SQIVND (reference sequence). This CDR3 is CASSMVYNEQFF. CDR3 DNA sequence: TGTGCCAGTAGTATGGTGTACAATGAGCAGTTCTTC.

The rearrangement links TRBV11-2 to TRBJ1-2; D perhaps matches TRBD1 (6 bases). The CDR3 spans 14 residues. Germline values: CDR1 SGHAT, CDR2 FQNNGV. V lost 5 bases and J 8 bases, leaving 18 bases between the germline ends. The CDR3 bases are TGTGCCAGCAGCCCTATGTGGCAGGGGAGCGGCTACACCTTC. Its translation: CASSPMWQGSGYTF.

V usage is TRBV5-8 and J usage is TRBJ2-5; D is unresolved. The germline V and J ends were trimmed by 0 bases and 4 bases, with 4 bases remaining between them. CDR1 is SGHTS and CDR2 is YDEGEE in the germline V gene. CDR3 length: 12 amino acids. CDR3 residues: CASSLVGETQYF. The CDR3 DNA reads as TGTGCCAGCAGCTTGGTGGGAGAGACCCAGTACTTC.

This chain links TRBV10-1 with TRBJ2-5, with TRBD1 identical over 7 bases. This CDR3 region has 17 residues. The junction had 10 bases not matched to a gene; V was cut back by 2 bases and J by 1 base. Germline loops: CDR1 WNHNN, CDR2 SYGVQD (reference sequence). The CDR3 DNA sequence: TGCGCCAGCAGTGAGGCAGTGCCCACAGGGGTCCAAGAGACCCAGTACTTC. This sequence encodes CASSEAVPTGVQETQYF.

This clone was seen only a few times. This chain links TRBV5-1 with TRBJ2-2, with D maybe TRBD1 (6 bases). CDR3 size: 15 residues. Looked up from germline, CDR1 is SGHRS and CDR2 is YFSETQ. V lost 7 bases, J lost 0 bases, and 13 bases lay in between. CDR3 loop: CASQLDSANTGELFF. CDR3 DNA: TGCGCCAGCCAGCTGGACAGCGCGAACACCGGGGAGCTGTTTTTT.

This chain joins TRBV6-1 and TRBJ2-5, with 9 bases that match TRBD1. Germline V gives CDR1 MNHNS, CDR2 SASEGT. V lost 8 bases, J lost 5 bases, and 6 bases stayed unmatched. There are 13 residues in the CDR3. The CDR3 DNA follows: TGTGCCAGCGGGACAGGGCTTTCGGAGACCCAGTACTTC. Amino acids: CASGTGLSETQYF.

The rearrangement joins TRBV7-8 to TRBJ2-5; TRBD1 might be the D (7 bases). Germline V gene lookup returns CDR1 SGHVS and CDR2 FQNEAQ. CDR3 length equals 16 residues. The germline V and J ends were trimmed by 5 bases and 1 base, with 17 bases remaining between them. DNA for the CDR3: TGTGCCAGCAGCACTCATAGGGGGGACAGCCAAGAGACCCAGTACTTC. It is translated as CASSTHRGDSQETQYF. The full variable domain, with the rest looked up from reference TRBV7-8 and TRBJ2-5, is GAGVSQSPRYKVAKRGQDVALRCDPISGHVSLFWYQQALGQGPEFLTYFQNEAQLDKSGLPSDRFFAERPEGSVSTLKIQRTQQEDSAVYLCASSTHRGDSQETQYFGPGTRLLVL.

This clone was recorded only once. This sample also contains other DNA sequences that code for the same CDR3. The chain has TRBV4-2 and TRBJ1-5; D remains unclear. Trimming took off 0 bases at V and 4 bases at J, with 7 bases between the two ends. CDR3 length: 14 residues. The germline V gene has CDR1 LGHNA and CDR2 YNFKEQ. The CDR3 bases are TGTGCCAGCAGCCAAGATCGGGGAAATCAGCCCCAGCATTTT. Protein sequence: CASSQDRGNQPQHF.